The clone carrying this T cell receptor (beta chain) showed up just a few times. The assay was immunoSEQ multiplex PCR, and TCRdb's table has in-frame clones only and misses some. The sample lists 150,000 to 200,000 clones, around 90% seen once, with approximately 12% in the top ten. Trimming took off 3 bases at V and 0 bases at J, with 6 bases between the two ends. From germline, CDR1 is ENHRY and CDR2 SYGVKD. The CDR3 is 14 amino acids. This record belongs to a study of control samples from healthy donors and cancer patients. V gene TRBV10-3 combines with J gene TRBJ1-5; D uncertain. The receptor was derived from a man aged 30 to 39 in good health. Input material: blood. Written as DNA, the CDR3 is TGTGCCATCAGTGATAGGGATAGCAATCAGCCCCAGCATTTT. It codes for CAISDRDSNQPQHF.